This is a list of T cell receptor beta chains from one sample in a study of shared clonotypes between healthy human individuals. Using immunoSEQ multiplex PCR, the repertoire was profiled, and TCRdb retains in-frame clones only, with some absent. The sample shows approximately 500,000 clones, 81% of them seen only once. The sequencing input was PBMCs. These receptors were obtained from a woman aged 35 to 49 in good health. Some clones in this sample may be carry-over from other donors' samples. CDR3s include the opening cysteine and the closing phenylalanine or tryptophan. The D gene is left open where the match is weak. Clone sizes are given selectively: once, few, many, or a class where the clone is expanded.

clone_size j_call cdr3_length d_call v_call cdr3_aa cdr3_nt
- TRBJ1-1 16 - TRBV28 CASSLSPPTVNTEAFF TGTGCCAGCAGTTTATCTCCCCCTACAGTGAACACTGAAGCTTTCTTT
once TRBJ2-7 11 - TRBV5-1 CASSLEYEQYF TGCGCCAGCAGCTTGGAGTACGAGCAGTACTTC
- TRBJ2-6 12 - TRBV15 CATSRGPEILTF TGTGCCACCAGCAGAGGACCCGAAATCCTGACTTTC
- TRBJ1-5 16 - TRBV28 CASSLWQGPGNQPQHF TGTGCCAGCAGTTTATGGCAAGGGCCCGGCAATCAGCCCCAGCATTTT
- TRBJ2-1 13 - TRBV29-1 CSVRGEAYNEQFF TGCAGCGTTAGAGGGGAAGCGTACAATGAGCAGTTCTTC
- TRBJ2-3 16 TRBD1 TRBV7-2 CASSLGGTGITDTQYF TGTGCCAGCAGCTTAGGGGGGACAGGGATCACAGATACGCAGTATTTT
- TRBJ2-1 17 TRBD2 TRBV4-1 CASSFRTSGPPYNEQFF TGCGCCAGCAGCTTTCGGACTAGCGGGCCCCCCTACAATGAGCAGTTCTTC
- TRBJ1-2 17 - TRBV5-6 CASSALGSFLPYYGYTF TGTGCCAGCAGCGCCCTAGGCAGTTTCCTTCCTTACTATGGCTACACCTTC
- TRBJ2-7 14 - TRBV27 CASSSLTAFDEQYF TGTGCCAGCAGTTCACTCACCGCTTTTGACGAGCAGTACTTC
- TRBJ2-3 16 - TRBV11-2 CASSSTLGASTDTQYF TGTGCCAGCAGCAGTACTCTGGGGGCAAGCACAGATACGCAGTATTTT
many TRBJ2-5 16 TRBD1 TRBV5-1 CASSLDVTGIQETQYF TGCGCCAGCAGCTTGGACGTGACAGGGATCCAAGAGACCCAGTACTTC
- TRBJ1-1 15 TRBD1 TRBV2 CASSEGRGLRTEAFF TGTGCCAGCAGTGAAGGGAGGGGGCTGCGAACTGAAGCTTTCTTT
- TRBJ2-1 15 TRBD2 TRBV7-9 CASSLEIAGADEQFF TGTGCCAGCAGCTTAGAGATAGCGGGAGCGGATGAGCAGTTCTTC
- TRBJ1-1 16 - TRBV4-1 CASSQDLRRENTEAFF TGCGCCAGCAGCCAAGATCTGAGACGGGAAAACACTGAAGCTTTCTTT
- TRBJ2-7 12 - TRBV7-9 CASCEEPYEQYF TGTGCCAGTTGCGAGGAACCCTACGAGCAGTACTTC
once TRBJ2-5 13 - TRBV7-9 CASSPDKQETQYF TGTGCCAGCAGCCCCGACAAACAAGAGACCCAGTACTTC
- TRBJ2-7 14 TRBD2 TRBV5-4 CASSPSGSPYEQYF TGTGCCAGCAGCCCTAGCGGTTCTCCCTACGAGCAGTACTTC
- TRBJ2-3 15 - TRBV27 CASSFLSASVDTQYF TGTGCCAGCAGTTTCTTATCCGCCTCAGTAGATACGCAGTATTTT
few TRBJ2-2 12 - TRBV7-8 CASSHVVGELFF TGTGCCAGCAGTCATGTGGTAGGGGAGCTGTTTTTT
- TRBJ2-7 15 - TRBV11-2 CASSLDRPSSYEQYF TGTGCCAGCAGCTTAGACAGGCCGAGCTCCTACGAGCAGTACTTC
- TRBJ1-1 12 - TRBV14 CASSQDFREAFF TGTGCCAGCAGCCAAGATTTCCGGGAGGCTTTCTTT
- TRBJ1-2 15 - TRBV7-8 CASSLGTVGVYGYTF TGTGCCAGCAGCTTAGGGACAGTAGGGGTATATGGCTACACCTTC
- TRBJ1-2 15 TRBD1 TRBV28 CASSLGTGVGGGYTF TGTGCCAGCAGTTTAGGGACAGGGGTAGGAGGAGGCTACACCTTC
- TRBJ1-2 13 - TRBV4-2 CASSQDIGDGYTF TGTGCCAGCAGCCAAGATATCGGAGATGGCTACACCTTC
- TRBJ2-1 15 TRBD2 TRBV7-2 CASSPQSGTYNEQFF TGTGCCAGCAGCCCACAGAGCGGGACCTACAATGAGCAGTTCTTC
- TRBJ2-5 19 TRBD2 TRBV11-3 CASSPRAPTSGRPQETQYF TGTGCCAGCAGCCCTCGAGCCCCGACTAGCGGGAGGCCTCAAGAGACCCAGTACTTC
- TRBJ1-1 13 - TRBV5-1 CASSPAAGGSAFF TGCGCCAGCAGCCCTGCGGCCGGGGGGTCAGCTTTCTTT
- TRBJ1-1 13 - TRBV7-2 CASSLARDGEAFF TGTGCCAGCAGCTTAGCGCGAGACGGTGAAGCTTTCTTT
- TRBJ2-3 15 - TRBV28 CASSSPTGHTDTQYF TGTGCCAGCAGTTCACCTACAGGGCACACAGATACGCAGTATTTT
few TRBJ2-1 17 TRBD2 TRBV19 CASSSLLAGGSYNEQFF TGTGCCAGTAGTAGCCTACTAGCGGGAGGATCCTACAATGAGCAGTTCTTC
- TRBJ1-6 14 - TRBV5-1 CASSLTVYNSPLHF TGCGCCAGCAGCTTGACGGTCTATAATTCACCCCTCCACTTT
- TRBJ2-1 14 TRBD2 TRBV2 CASGLGLAGAGQFF TGTGCCAGCGGATTGGGGCTAGCGGGAGCGGGGCAGTTCTTC
- TRBJ2-5 15 - TRBV7-2 CASSLNGQKQETQYF TGTGCCAGCAGCTTAAACGGCCAGAAACAAGAGACCCAGTACTTC
- TRBJ2-3 13 - TRBV7-3 CASSTSGGGAQYF TGTGCCAGCAGCACTAGTGGTGGAGGTGCGCAGTATTTT
- TRBJ2-7 14 TRBD1 TRBV2 CASNPGQGAPEQYF TGTGCCAGCAACCCGGGACAGGGGGCGCCTGAGCAGTACTTC
- TRBJ1-1 14 - TRBV5-4 CASSPIIRGTEAFF TGTGCCAGCAGCCCCATCATCAGGGGAACTGAAGCTTTCTTT
- TRBJ2-7 19 TRBD2 TRBV28 CASSSSYSLSGVSPYEQYF TGTGCCAGCAGTTCCTCATACTCCCTTAGCGGGGTCAGCCCCTACGAGCAGTACTTC
- TRBJ1-1 17 TRBD1 TRBV19 CASSFGPGQDANTEAFF TGTGCCAGTAGTTTTGGGCCGGGACAGGACGCGAACACTGAAGCTTTCTTT
few TRBJ2-2 13 TRBD2 TRBV27 CASTGLAHGELFF TGTGCCAGCACGGGACTAGCACACGGGGAGCTGTTTTTT
- TRBJ1-2 15 - TRBV28 CASSFIGDFHYGYTF TGTGCCAGCAGTTTTATAGGGGACTTTCACTATGGCTACACCTTC
- TRBJ1-1 13 - TRBV7-2 CASSFTPVTEAFF TGTGCCAGCAGCTTTACTCCGGTTACTGAAGCTTTCTTT
- TRBJ2-7 16 TRBD2 TRBV27 CASSLILAGGLYEQYF TGTGCCAGCAGTTTGATACTAGCGGGAGGACTCTACGAGCAGTACTTC
few TRBJ2-5 16 - TRBV4-3 CASSQDRTDFQETQYF TGCGCCAGCAGCCAAGATAGGACAGACTTCCAAGAGACCCAGTACTTC
- TRBJ2-3 16 TRBD2 TRBV19 CASSPLLAGGSDTQYF TGTGCCAGTAGCCCCCTACTTGCGGGAGGGTCAGATACGCAGTATTTT
- TRBJ2-7 13 - TRBV5-6 CASSPDRSYEQYF TGTGCCAGCAGCCCGGACCGGTCCTACGAGCAGTACTTC